The 2 T cell receptor beta chains below come from one sample, sequenced in a study of spatial heterogeneity in lung cancer. Their recognized antigens are unknown. As to time point: sample taken at primary tumor resection. Whole-study findings and limits: For expanded intratumoral alpha and beta TCRs, counts tracked tumor mutation counts.

MiXCR was run by TCRdb on the 5' RACE reads, yielding one entry per CDR3 protein. The table records over 8,500 distinct CDR3 sequences, more than 13% of them present only once. The sample in question was lung tumor tissue, obtained at surgery. The receptors here all came from a male donor with early-stage non-small cell lung cancer.

This rearrangement joins TRBV2 to TRBJ1-1, with a possible D match to TRBD1 (6 bases). The CDR3 has 14 amino acids. The V gene lost 4 bases and the J gene lost 0 bases, with 9 bases spanning the gap. Germline CDR1 SNHLY, CDR2 FYNNEI. CDR3 nucleotide sequence: TGTGCCAGCAGTGGAAGGACAGTGAACACTGAAGCTTTCTTT. Translation: CASSGRTVNTEAFF.

This clonotype has a handful of counts. The gene calls are TRBV7-2 and TRBJ2-5; 10 nucleotides agree with TRBD2. V lost 7 bases to trimming and J lost 4 bases; unmatched junction nucleotides: 12. CDR1 is SGHTA and CDR2 is FQGNSA in the germline V gene. The length of the CDR3 is 16 residues. The CDR3 nucleotides are TGTGCCAGCAAGCGTCTAGCGGGAGTTACGAGAGAGACCCAGTACTTC. The encoded protein is CASKRLAGVTRETQYF. The full variable domain, with the rest looked up from reference TRBV7-2 and TRBJ2-5, is GAGVSQSPSNKVTEKGKDVELRCDPISGHTALYWYRQSLGQGLEFLIYFQGNSAPDKSGLPSDRFSAERTGGSVSTLTIQRTQQEDSAVYLCASKRLAGVTRETQYFGPGTRLLVL.